These T cell receptor beta chains were read from a single sample in a study of post-analysis software for immune sequencing data. TCRdb recomputed calls from the PCR reads with MiXCR, one row per CDR3 protein. Among 650,000 to 900,000 distinct CDR3 sequences, just over 45% were seen once, and the ten largest hold roughly 4.9%. Sequenced sample: blood. These receptors originate from a girl aged 5-17 years with multiple sclerosis. The conserved cysteine and the conserved F or W are not part of the CDR3 here.

length,V,J,CDR3
11,TRBV6-5,TRBJ1-1,ASSYGPPTEAF
11,TRBV6-5,TRBJ1-2,ASSRSTGNGYT
13,TRBV12-3/TRBV12-4,TRBJ2-7,ASSPTGQCPYEQY
14,TRBV7-2,TRBJ1-2,ASSLDGAGAGSGYT
13,TRBV20-1,TRBJ1-1,SARERGTTNTEAF
12,TRBV9,TRBJ2-5,ASSASGSQETQY
11,TRBV7-2,TRBJ1-2,ASSFEAGYGYT
14,TRBV27,TRBJ2-2,ASSPYWERNTGELF
13,TRBV2,TRBJ2-1,ASSPLGAGDNEQF
15,TRBV27,TRBJ2-7,ASSLSGQGAQSYEQY
10,TRBV2,TRBJ2-7,ATASGGNEQY
12,TRBV10-3,TRBJ1-5,AISEWQYNQPQH
12,TRBV5-1,TRBJ2-2,ASSLVGRNGELF
15,TRBV28,TRBJ2-7,ASSSLLGREGRYEQY
13,TRBV2,TRBJ2-5,ASSDRGSSQETQY
13,TRBV6-5,TRBJ1-1,ASTLTGGTHAEAF
7,TRBV5-5,TRBJ1-5,ASSKPQH
15,TRBV25-1,TRBJ2-1,ASSEGTGERAFHKQF
16,TRBV6-5,TRBJ2-6,ASSSPGQGVSGANVLT
12,TRBV6-6,TRBJ2-5,ASSYWTSQETQY
16,TRBV5-1,TRBJ2-7,ASSNHGRGQQFTYEQY
13,TRBV14,TRBJ2-7,ASSQGVGALYEQY
10,TRBV20-1,.,SAGRTAYEQY
12,TRBV7-3,TRBJ2-3,ASSLTVGTDTQY
12,TRBV12-3/TRBV12-4,TRBJ2-4,ASSPGPWENIQY
13,TRBV4-2,TRBJ2-7,ASSQGAGLAYEQY
13,TRBV25-1,TRBJ2-7,ASSESIQGPNEQY
15,TRBV6-2/TRBV6-3,TRBJ2-3,ASSYTSFPGRTDTQY
11,TRBV6-2/TRBV6-3,.,ANSHGTAGEQY
12,TRBV3-1,TRBJ2-6,ASSQGLGADVLT
13,TRBV6-1,TRBJ1-2,ASRLRGLANYGYT
12,TRBV10-3,TRBJ2-5,AISESGGSETQY
12,TRBV12-3/TRBV12-4,TRBJ2-4,ASTEPGQGNIQY
14,TRBV7-2,TRBJ1-4,ASSLEGWLFKEKLF
16,TRBV5-1,TRBJ2-1,ASSLSSGAGGPSDEQF
11,TRBV29-1,TRBJ1-1,SFSGTGDTEAF
11,TRBV20-1,.,SARFGQGGEQY
12,TRBV12-3/TRBV12-4,TRBJ2-5,ASSTTSGKETQY
12,TRBV12-3/TRBV12-4,TRBJ2-1,ASSPGQRSHEQF